This passage covers 2 T cell receptor beta chains from one sample sequenced in a study of CD8+CD57+ T cells in acquired aplastic anemia. Those patients picked for sequencing had displayed CD8+CD57+ cell expansion on flow cytometry. Genomic DNA provided the template from which TCR beta VDJ and CDR3 profiles were obtained. TCRdb fed the reads into MiXCR, producing one record per CDR3 protein. This sample has 75,000 to 80,000 distinct CDR3 sequences, with 70% found just once. Source material: sorted CD4+, CD8+, or CD8+CD57+ T cells (not recorded which) from PBMCs. All receptors come from a human donor with aplastic anemia.

This sequence joins TRBV11-2 and TRBJ1-3; D not certain. V lost 5 bases and J lost 3, with 17 bases in between. The CDR3 spans 16 residues. The germline gives CDR1 SGHAT, CDR2 FQNNGV. The CDR3 coding sequence is TGTGCCAGCAGCCCTGACTTTAGTGGATATGGAAACACCATATATTTT. Protein product: CASSPDFSGYGNTIYF.

The gene calls are TRBV19 and TRBJ2-1, with a tentative D call TRBD1 (6 bases). The CDR3 extends over 14 amino acids. Per the germline V gene, CDR1 is LNHDA and CDR2 is SQIVND (reference sequence). The V end was cut by 10 bases, the J end by 6 bases, with 19 bases between. This chain's CDR3 is CATRGSSSVNEQFF. CDR3 coding DNA: TGTGCCACGAGGGGGTCGTCCTCAGTCAATGAGCAGTTCTTC.